This TCR beta chain was sequenced during a study of blood T cells in healthy people across ages. Germline-derived CDR1 and CDR2 are MDHEN and SYDVKM. V lost 6 bases and J lost 15; bases outside the gene matches: 10. This CDR3 has 12 residues. A second PCR of roughly 7 to 11 cycles used a sample-barcoded 5' primer and a J-beta primer mix. MiXCR was run by TCRdb on the 5' RACE reads, yielding one entry per CDR3 protein. There are hundreds of thousands of distinct CDR3 sequences in the sample; under 30% occur only once, and 8.7% lies in the top ten. In addition, the sample was reused for a study of T cells of mothers and their children.

This chain connects TRBV28 to TRBJ2-4, with 8 bases identical to TRBD1. The sample was blood. This clonotype was sampled from a boy under 18 in good health. CDR3 region: CASRFRQGKAYF. In DNA, the CDR3 is TGTGCCAGCAGGTTCAGACAGGGGAAGGCGTACTTC.